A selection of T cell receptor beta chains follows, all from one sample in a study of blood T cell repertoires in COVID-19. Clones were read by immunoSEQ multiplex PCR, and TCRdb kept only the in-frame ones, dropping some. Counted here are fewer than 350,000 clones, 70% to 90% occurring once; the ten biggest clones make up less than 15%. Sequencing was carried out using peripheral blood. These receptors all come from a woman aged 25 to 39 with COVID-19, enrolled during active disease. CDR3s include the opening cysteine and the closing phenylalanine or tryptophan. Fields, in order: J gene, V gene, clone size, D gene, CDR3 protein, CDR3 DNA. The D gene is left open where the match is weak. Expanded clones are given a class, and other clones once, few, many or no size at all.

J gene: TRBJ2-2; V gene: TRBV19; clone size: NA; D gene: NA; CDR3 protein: CASSIQYSNTGELFF; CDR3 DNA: TGTGCCAGTAGTATACAGTATTCGAACACCGGGGAGCTGTTTTTT
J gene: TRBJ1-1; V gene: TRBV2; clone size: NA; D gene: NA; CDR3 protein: CASPDTVTEAFF; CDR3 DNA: TGTGCCAGCCCCGACACAGTCACTGAAGCTTTCTTT
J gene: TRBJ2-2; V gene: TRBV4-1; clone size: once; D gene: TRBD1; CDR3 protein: CASSHPGTGPGDTGELFF; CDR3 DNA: TGCGCCAGCAGCCACCCCGGGACAGGCCCCGGGGACACCGGGGAGCTGTTTTTT
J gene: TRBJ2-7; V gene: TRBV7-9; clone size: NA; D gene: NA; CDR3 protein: CASRPTTTDSNEQYF; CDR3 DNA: TGTGCCAGCAGGCCAACTACCACGGACAGCAACGAGCAGTACTTC
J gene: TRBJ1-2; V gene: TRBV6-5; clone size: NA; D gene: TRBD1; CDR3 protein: CASTPERGRGYGYTF; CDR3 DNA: TGTGCCAGCACCCCTGAGAGGGGGCGCGGCTATGGCTACACCTTC
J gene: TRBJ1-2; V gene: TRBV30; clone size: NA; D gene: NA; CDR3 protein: CAWSWTVYGYTF; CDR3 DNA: TGTGCCTGGAGCTGGACAGTCTATGGCTACACCTTC
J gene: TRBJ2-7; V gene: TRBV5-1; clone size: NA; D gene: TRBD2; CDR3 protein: CASSLASGGAYEQYF; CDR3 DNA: TGCGCCAGCAGCTTGGCAAGCGGGGGGGCATACGAGCAGTACTTC
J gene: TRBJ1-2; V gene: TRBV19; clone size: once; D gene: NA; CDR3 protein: CASSVRAARDYGYTF; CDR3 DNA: TGTGCCAGTAGTGTCCGGGCCGCGAGGGACTATGGCTACACCTTC
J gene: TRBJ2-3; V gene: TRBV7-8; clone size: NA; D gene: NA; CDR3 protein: CASSLGSLARSTDTQYF; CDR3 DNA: TGTGCCAGCAGCTTAGGATCCCTAGCTCGGAGCACAGATACGCAGTATTTT
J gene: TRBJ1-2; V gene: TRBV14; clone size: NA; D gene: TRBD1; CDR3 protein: CASSPGQGWANYGYTF; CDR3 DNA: TGTGCCAGCAGCCCCGGACAGGGTTGGGCTAACTATGGCTACACCTTC
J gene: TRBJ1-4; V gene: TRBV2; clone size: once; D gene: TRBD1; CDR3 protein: CASRETGQNEKLFF; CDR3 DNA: TGTGCCAGCAGAGAAACGGGACAGAATGAAAAACTGTTTTTT
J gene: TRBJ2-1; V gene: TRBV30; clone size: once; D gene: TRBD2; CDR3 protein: CAWSKSGPGTKFF; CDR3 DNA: TGTGCCTGGAGTAAGAGTGGTCCGGGGACTAAGTTCTTC
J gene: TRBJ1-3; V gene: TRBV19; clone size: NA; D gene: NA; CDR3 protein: CASRWGDAIYF; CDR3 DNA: TGTGCCAGTCGCTGGGGGGATGCCATATATTTT
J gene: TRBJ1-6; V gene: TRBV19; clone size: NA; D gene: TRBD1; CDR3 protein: CASSIDRGGNSPLHF; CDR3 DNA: TGTGCCAGTAGTATCGACAGGGGAGGGAATTCACCCCTCCACTTT
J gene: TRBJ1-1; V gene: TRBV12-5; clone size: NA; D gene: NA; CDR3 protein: CASGTTRGMTGFTEAFF; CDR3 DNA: TGTGCTAGTGGGACAACGAGGGGGATGACGGGTTTCACTGAAGCTTTCTTT
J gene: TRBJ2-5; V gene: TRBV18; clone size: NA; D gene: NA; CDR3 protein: CASSPLATMYQETQYF; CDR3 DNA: TGTGCCAGCTCACCTTTAGCTACAATGTACCAAGAGACCCAGTACTTC
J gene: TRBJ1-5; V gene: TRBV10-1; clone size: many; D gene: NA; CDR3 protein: CASSAPGQPQHF; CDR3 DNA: TGCGCCAGCAGTGCTCCGGGTCAGCCCCAGCATTTT
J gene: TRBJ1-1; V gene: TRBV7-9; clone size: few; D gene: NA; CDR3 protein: CASSLAGREAFF; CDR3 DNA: TGTGCCAGCAGCTTAGCGGGCAGAGAAGCTTTCTTT
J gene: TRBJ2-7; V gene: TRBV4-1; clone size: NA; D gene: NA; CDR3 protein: CASSQDRGGSSYEQYF; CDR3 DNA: TGCGCCAGCAGCCAAGATCGGGGAGGCAGCTCCTACGAGCAGTACTTC
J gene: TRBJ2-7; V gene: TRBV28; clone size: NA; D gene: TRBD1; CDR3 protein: CASKERGQGIEQYF; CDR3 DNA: TGTGCCAGCAAGGAGCGGGGACAGGGGATCGAGCAGTACTTC
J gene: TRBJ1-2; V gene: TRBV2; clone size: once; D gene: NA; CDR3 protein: CASSELQSTNYGYTF; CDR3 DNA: TGTGCCAGCAGTGAGCTACAGAGCACTAACTATGGCTACACCTTC
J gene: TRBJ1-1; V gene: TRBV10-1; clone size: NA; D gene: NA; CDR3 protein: CASSESVTGRTEAFF; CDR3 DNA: TGCGCCAGCAGTGAGTCGGTTACAGGGCGGACTGAAGCTTTCTTT
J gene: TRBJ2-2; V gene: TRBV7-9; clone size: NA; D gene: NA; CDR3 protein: CASSFSVSTGELFF; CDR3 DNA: TGTGCCAGCAGCTTCTCAGTTTCGACCGGGGAGCTGTTTTTT
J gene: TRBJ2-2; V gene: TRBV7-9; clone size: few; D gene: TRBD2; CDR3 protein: CASSSFGAGLPGELFF; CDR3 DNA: TGTGCCAGCAGCTCTTTCGGAGCGGGGCTCCCCGGGGAGCTGTTTTTT
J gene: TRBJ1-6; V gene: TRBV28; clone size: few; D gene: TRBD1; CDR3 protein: CASRRDSSPLHF; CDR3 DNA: TGTGCCAGCAGGCGGGACAGTTCACCCCTCCACTTT
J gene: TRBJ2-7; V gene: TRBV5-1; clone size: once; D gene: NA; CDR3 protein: CASSLVSRINEQYF; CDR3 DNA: TGCGCCAGCAGCTTGGTATCCAGGATAAACGAGCAGTACTTC
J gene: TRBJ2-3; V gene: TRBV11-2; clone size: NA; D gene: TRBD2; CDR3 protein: CASSFEYRLATDTQYF; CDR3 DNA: TGTGCCAGCAGCTTTGAATACAGACTAGCTACAGATACGCAGTATTTT
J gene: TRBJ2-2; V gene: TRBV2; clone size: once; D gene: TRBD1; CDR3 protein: CASARDRYTGELFF; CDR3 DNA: TGTGCCAGCGCGCGGGACAGGTACACCGGGGAGCTGTTTTTT
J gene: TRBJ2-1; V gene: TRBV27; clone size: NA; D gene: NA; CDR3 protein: CASSLDSGYNEQFF; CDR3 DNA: TGTGCCAGCAGTTTAGACTCTGGATACAATGAGCAGTTCTTC
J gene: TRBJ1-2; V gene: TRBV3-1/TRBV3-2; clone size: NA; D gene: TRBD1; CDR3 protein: CASSQGQGTGSAYGYTF; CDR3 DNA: TGTGCCAGCAGCCAAGGGCAGGGGACAGGGAGTGCCTATGGCTACACCTTC
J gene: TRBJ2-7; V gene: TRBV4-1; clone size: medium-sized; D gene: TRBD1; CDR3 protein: CASSQDKLTGYYEQYF; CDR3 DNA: TGCGCCAGCAGCCAAGATAAGCTGACAGGGTACTACGAGCAGTACTTC
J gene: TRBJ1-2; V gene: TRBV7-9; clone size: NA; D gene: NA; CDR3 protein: CASSLASGNYGYTF; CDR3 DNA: TGTGCCAGCAGCTTAGCGTCGGGGAACTATGGCTACACCTTC
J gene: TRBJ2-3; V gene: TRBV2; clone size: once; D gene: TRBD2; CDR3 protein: CASSFLVAGGGGTDTQYF; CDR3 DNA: TGTGCCAGCAGTTTTTTGGTAGCGGGGGGCGGTGGCACAGATACGCAGTATTTT
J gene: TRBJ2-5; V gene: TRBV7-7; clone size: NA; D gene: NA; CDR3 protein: CASSIGRRETQYF; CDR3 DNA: TGTGCCAGCAGCATAGGGCGGCGAGAGACCCAGTACTTC
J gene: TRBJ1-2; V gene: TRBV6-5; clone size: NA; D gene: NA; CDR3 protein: CASSPGVRYYGYTF; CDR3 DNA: TGTGCCAGCAGCCCGGGGGTTCGGTACTATGGCTACACCTTC
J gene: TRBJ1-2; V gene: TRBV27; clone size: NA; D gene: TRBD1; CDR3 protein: CASSRDSRNYGYTF; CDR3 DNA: TGTGCCAGCAGCCGGGACAGTCGTAACTATGGCTACACCTTC
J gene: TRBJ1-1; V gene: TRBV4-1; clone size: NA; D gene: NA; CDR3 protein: CASAYRAVGTEAFF; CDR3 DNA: TGCGCCAGCGCATACAGGGCCGTGGGCACTGAAGCTTTCTTT
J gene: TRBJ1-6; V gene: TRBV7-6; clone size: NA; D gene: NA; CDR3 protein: CASSRQGQSSYNSPLHF; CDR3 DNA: TGTGCCAGCAGCCGCCAAGGACAGAGCTCCTATAATTCACCCCTCCACTTT
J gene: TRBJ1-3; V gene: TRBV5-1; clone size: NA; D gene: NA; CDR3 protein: CASSLLGQGRNTIYF; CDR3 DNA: TGCGCCAGCAGCTTACTGGGGCAGGGGAGAAACACCATATATTTT
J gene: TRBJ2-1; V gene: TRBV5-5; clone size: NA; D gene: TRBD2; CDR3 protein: CASSPRLAGGPNNEQFF; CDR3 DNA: TGTGCCAGCAGCCCCCGACTAGCGGGGGGCCCCAACAATGAGCAGTTCTTC
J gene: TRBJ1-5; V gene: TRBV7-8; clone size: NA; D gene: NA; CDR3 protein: CASSQGRNQPQHF; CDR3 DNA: TGTGCCAGTTCACAGGGACGTAATCAGCCCCAGCATTTT
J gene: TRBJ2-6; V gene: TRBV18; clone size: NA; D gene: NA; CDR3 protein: CASSATQGSGANVLTF; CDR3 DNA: TGTGCCAGCTCAGCAACTCAGGGCTCCGGGGCCAACGTCCTGACTTTC
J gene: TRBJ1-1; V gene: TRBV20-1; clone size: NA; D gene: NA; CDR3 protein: CSASVSDSQAFF; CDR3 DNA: TGCAGTGCTAGTGTCTCCGACAGCCAAGCTTTCTTT
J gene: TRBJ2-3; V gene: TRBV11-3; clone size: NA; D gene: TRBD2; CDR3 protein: CASSLRAGGPYTQYF; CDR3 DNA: TGTGCCAGCAGCTTACGAGCGGGGGGGCCGTATACGCAGTATTTT
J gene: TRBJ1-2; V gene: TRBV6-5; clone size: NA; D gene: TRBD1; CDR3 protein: CASSLGQTTNYGYTF; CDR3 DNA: TGTGCCAGCAGCCTGGGACAGACAACTAACTATGGCTACACCTTC
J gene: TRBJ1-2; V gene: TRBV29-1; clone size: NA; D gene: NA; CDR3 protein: CSVTGSWDYGYTF; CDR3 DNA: TGCAGCGTTACAGGCTCCTGGGACTATGGCTACACCTTC
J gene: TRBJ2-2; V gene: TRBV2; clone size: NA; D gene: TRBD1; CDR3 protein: CASMTGTGNTGELFF; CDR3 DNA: TGTGCCAGCATGACCGGGACAGGGAACACCGGGGAGCTGTTTTTT
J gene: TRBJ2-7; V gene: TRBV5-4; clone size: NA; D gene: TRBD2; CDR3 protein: CASGAGGPDEQYF; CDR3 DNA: TGTGCCAGCGGGGCGGGGGGGCCTGACGAGCAGTACTTC
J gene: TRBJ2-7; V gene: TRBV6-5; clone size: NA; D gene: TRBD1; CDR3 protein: CASSQGTGATYEQYF; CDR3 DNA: TGTGCCAGCAGTCAGGGGACAGGCGCCACCTACGAGCAGTACTTC
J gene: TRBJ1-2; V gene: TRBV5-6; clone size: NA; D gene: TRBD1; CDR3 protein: CASSSMTGTGLGLYYGYTF; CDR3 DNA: TGTGCCAGCAGCTCGATGACCGGGACAGGGCTTGGTTTGTACTATGGCTACACCTTC
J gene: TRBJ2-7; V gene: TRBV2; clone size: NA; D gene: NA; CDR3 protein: CASSETGTFPHEQYF; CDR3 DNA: TGTGCCAGCAGTGAAACCGGGACATTCCCCCACGAGCAGTACTTC